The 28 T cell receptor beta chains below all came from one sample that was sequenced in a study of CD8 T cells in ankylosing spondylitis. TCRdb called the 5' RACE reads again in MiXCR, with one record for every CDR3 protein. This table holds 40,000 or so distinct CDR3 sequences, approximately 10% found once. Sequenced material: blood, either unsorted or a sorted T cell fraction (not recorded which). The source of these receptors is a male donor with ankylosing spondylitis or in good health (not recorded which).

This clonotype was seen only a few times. Here the CDR3 reads CASSLDSTQLVQPQHF. CDR3 nucleotides: TGTGCCAGCAGCTTAGATTCGACACAGTTAGTTCAGCCCCAGCATTTT. V and J are TRBV11-2 and TRBJ1-5, with D uncertain. Trimming took 0 bases from V and 6 from J, leaving 15 bases between them. The CDR3 length is 16 residues. The germline gives CDR1 SGHAT, CDR2 FQNNGV.

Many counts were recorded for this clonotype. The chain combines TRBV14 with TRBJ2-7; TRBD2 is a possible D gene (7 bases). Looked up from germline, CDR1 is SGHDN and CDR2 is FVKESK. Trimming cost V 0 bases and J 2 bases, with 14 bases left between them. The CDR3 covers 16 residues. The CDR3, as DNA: TGTGCCAGCAGCCAAGAGGGGGGGGCGCGTGCCTACGAGCAGTACTTC. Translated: CASSQEGGARAYEQYF.

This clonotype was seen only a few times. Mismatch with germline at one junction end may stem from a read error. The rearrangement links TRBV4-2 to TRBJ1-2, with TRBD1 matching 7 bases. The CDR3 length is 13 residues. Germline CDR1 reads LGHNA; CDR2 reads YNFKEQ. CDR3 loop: CARSHGGQTLNTF. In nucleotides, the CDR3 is TGTGCCAGGAGCCACGGGGGACAGACCCTAAACACCTTC.

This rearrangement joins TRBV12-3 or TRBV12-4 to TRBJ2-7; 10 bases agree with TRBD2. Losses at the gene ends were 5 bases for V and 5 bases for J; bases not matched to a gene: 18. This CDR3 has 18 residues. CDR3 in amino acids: CASSRERGMGTSVHEQYF. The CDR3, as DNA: TGTGCCAGCAGTCGTGAAAGGGGGATGGGGACTAGCGTCCACGAGCAGTACTTC.

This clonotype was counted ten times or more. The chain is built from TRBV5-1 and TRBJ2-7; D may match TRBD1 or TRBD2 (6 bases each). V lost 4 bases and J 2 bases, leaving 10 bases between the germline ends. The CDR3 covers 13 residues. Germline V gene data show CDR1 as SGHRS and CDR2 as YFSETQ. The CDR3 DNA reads TGCGCCAGCAGCCCCGGGGGCCCCTACGAGCAGTACTTC. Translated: CASSPGGPYEQYF.

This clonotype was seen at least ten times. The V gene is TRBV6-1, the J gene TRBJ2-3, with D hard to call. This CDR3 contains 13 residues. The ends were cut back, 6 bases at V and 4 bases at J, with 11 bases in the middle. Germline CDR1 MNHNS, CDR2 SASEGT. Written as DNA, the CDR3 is TGTGCCAGCAGCCCGACTGGGGCAGATACGCAGTATTTT. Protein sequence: CASSPTGADTQYF.

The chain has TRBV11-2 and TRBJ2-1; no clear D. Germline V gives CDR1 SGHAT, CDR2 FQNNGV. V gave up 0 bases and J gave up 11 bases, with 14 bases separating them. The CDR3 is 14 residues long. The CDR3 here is CASSLDRLGSQQFF. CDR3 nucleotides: TGTGCCAGCAGCTTAGATCGTCTGGGTTCGCAGCAGTTCTTC.

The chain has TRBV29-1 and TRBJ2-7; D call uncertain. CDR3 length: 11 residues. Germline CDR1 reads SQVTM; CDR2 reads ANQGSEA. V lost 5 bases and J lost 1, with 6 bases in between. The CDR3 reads CSVIISYEQYF. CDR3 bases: TGCAGCGTTATAATATCCTACGAGCAGTACTTC.

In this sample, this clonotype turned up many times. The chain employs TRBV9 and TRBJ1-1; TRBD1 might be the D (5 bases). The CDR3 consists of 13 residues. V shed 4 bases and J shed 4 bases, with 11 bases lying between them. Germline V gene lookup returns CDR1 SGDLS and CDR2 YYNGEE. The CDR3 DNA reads TGTGCCAGCAGCCCCAGGGTTGGCACTGAAGCTTTCTTT. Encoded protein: CASSPRVGTEAFF.

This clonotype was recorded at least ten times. The CDR3 DNA reads as TGTGCCAGCAGCCCTTTTTTAGACGGCTATGAGCAGTTCTTC. Protein sequence: CASSPFLDGYEQFF. This chain joins TRBV4-2 and TRBJ2-1; D ambiguous. The CDR3 loop spans 14 amino acids. With 4 bases removed from V and 8 bases from J, the gap between germline ends came to 15 bases. The germline V gene has CDR1 LGHNA and CDR2 YNFKEQ.

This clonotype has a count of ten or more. The CDR3 DNA reads TGCGCCAGCAGCTTGGCGGGGGGTGGATGGACTGAAGCTTTCTTT. Its translation is CASSLAGGGWTEAFF. The V and J genes are TRBV5-1 and TRBJ1-1; tentative D call: TRBD1 (5 bases). V was trimmed by 0 bases and J by 5 bases, leaving 14 bases between them. Looked up from germline, CDR1 is SGHRS and CDR2 is YFSETQ. The CDR3 is 15 amino acids.

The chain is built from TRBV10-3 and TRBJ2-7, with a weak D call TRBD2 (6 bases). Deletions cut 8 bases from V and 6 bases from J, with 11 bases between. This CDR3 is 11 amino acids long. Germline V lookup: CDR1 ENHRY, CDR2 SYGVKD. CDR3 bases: TGTGCCATCCGGAGGGCGGGCGAGCAGTACTTC. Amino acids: CAIRRAGEQYF.

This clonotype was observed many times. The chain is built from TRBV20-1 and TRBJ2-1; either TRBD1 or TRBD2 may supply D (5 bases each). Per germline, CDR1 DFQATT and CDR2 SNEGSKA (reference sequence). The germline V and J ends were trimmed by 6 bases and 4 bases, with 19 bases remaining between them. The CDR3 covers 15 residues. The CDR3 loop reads CSAAALGTSYNEQFF. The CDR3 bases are TGCAGTGCGGCAGCCTTGGGGACCTCTTACAATGAGCAGTTCTTC.

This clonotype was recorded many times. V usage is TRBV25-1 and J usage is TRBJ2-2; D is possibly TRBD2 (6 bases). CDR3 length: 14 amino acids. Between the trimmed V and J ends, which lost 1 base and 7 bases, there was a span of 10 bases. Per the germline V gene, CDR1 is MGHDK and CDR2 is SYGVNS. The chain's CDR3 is CASSELGGIGELFF. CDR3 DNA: TGTGCCAGCAGTGAATTGGGGGGAATCGGGGAGCTGTTTTTT.

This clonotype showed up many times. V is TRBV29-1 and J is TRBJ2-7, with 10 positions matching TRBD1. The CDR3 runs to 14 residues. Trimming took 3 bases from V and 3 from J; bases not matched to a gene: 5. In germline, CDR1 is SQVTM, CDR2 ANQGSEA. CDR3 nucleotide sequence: TGCAGCGTTGAGTTGGGGACAGGGGACTACGAGCAGTACTTC. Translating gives CSVELGTGDYEQYF.

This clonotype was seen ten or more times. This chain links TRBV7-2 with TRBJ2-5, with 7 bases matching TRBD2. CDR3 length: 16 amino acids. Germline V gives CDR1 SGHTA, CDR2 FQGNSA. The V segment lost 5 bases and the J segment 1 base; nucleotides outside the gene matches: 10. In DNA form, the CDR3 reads TGTGCCAGCAGCCCCTATTGGGGGAGGGCCCAAGAGACCCAGTACTTC. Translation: CASSPYWGRAQETQYF.

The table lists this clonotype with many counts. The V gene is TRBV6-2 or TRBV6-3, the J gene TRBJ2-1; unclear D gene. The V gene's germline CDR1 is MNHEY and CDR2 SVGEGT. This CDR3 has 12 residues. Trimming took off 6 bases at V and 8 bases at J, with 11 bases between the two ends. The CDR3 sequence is CASRYSPDEQFF. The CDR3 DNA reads TGTGCCAGCAGATATTCACCGGATGAGCAGTTCTTC.

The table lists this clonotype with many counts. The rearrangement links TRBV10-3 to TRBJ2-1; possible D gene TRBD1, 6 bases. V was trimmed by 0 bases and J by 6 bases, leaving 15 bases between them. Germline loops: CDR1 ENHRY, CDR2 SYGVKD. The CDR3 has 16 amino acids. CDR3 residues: CAISESRGKPPNEQFF. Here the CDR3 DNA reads TGTGCCATCAGTGAGTCGAGGGGGAAACCCCCCAATGAGCAGTTCTTC.

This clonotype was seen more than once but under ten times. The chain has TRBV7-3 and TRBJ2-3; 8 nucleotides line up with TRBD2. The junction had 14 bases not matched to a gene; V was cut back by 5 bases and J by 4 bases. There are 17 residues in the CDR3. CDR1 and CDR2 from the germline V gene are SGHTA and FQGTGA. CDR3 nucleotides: TGTGCCAGCAGCCAATACGGCGGCGGGAGGACTCCAGATACGCAGTATTTT. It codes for CASSQYGGGRTPDTQYF.

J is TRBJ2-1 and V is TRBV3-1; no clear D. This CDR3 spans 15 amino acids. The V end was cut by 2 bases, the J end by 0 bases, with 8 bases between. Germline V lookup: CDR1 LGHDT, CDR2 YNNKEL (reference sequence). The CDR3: CASSQPLVSYNEQFF. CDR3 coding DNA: TGTGCCAGCAGCCAACCCCTAGTCTCCTACAATGAGCAGTTCTTC.

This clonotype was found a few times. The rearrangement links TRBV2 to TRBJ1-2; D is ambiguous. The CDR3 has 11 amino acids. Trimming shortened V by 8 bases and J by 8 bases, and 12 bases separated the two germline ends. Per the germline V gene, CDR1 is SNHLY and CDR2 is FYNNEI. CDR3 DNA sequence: TGTGCCAGCCGGGCAATCGGCGGCTACACCTTC. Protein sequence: CASRAIGGYTF.

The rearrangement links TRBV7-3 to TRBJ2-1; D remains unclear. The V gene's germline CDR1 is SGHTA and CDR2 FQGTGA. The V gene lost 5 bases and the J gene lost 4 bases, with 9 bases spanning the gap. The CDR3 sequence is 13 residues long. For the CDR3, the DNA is TGTGCCAGCAGCATTTCCGGGTACAATGAGCAGTTCTTC. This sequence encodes CASSISGYNEQFF.

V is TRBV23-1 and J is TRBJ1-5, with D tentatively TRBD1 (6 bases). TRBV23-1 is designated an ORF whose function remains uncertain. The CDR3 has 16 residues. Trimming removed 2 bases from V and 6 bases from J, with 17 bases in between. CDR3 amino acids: CASSQDPGVYSQPQHF. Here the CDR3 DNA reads TGCGCCAGCAGTCAAGATCCAGGGGTTTACAGTCAGCCCCAGCATTTT.

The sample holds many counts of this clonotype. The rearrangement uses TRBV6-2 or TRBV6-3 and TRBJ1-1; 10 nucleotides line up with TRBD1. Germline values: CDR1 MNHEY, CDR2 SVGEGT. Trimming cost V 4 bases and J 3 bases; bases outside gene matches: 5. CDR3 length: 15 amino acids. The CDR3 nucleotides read TGTGCCAGCAGTTCGGGACAGGGGTTGTACACTGAAGCTTTCTTT. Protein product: CASSSGQGLYTEAFF.

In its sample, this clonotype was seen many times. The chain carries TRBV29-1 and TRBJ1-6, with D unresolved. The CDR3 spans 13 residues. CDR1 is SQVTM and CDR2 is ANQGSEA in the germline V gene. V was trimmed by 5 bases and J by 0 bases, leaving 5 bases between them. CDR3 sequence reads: CSVTFSYNSPLHF. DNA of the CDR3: TGCAGCGTTACATTCTCCTATAATTCACCCCTCCACTTT. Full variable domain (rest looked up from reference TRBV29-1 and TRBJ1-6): SAVISQKPSRDICQRGTSLTIQCQVDSQVTMMFWYRQQPGQSLTLIATANQGSEATYESGFVIDKFPISRPNLTFSTLTVSNMSPEDSSIYLCSVTFSYNSPLHFGNGTRLTVT.

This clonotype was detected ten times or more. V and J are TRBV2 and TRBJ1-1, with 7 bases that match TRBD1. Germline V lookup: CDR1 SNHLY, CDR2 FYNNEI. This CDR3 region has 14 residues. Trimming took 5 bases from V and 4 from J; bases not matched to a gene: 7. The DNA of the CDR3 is TGTGCCAGCAGTACACAGGGGATGAGCACTGAAGCTTTCTTT. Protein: CASSTQGMSTEAFF.

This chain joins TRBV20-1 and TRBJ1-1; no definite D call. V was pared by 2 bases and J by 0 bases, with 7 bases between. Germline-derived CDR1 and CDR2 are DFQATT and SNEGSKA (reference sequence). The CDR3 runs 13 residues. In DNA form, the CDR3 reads TGCAGTGCTAGAAGCGTCTTGAACACTGAAGCTTTCTTT. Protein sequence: CSARSVLNTEAFF.

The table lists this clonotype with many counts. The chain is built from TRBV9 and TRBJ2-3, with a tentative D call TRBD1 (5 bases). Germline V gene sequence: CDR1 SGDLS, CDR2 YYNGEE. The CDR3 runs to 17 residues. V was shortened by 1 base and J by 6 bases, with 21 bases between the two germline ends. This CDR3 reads CASSVTAGPKSEDTQYF. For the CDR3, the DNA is TGTGCCAGCAGCGTAACAGCAGGGCCCAAAAGTGAGGATACGCAGTATTTT.